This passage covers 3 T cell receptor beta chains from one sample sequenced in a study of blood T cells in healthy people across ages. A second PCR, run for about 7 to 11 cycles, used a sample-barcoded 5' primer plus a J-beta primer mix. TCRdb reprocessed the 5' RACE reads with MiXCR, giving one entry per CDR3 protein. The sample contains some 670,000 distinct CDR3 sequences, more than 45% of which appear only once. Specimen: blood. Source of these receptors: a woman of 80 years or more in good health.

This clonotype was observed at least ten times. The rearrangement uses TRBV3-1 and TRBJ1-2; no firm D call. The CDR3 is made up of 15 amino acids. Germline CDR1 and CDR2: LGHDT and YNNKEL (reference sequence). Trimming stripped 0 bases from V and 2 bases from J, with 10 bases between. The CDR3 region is CASSQEAKANYGYTF. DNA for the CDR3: TGTGCCAGCAGCCAAGAAGCGAAGGCAAACTATGGCTACACCTTC.

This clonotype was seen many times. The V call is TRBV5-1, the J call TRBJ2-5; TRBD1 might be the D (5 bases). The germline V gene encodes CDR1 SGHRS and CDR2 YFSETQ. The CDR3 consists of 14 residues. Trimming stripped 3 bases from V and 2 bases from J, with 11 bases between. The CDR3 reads CASSWGRTQETQYF. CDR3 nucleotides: TGCGCCAGCAGCTGGGGAAGGACACAAGAGACCCAGTACTTC.

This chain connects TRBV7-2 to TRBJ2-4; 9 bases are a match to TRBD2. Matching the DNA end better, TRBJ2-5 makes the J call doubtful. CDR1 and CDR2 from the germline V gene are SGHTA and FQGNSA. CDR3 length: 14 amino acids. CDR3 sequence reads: CASSTGLAQETQYF. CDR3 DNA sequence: TGTGCCAGCAGCACGGGACTAGCCCAAGAGACCCAGTACTTC.